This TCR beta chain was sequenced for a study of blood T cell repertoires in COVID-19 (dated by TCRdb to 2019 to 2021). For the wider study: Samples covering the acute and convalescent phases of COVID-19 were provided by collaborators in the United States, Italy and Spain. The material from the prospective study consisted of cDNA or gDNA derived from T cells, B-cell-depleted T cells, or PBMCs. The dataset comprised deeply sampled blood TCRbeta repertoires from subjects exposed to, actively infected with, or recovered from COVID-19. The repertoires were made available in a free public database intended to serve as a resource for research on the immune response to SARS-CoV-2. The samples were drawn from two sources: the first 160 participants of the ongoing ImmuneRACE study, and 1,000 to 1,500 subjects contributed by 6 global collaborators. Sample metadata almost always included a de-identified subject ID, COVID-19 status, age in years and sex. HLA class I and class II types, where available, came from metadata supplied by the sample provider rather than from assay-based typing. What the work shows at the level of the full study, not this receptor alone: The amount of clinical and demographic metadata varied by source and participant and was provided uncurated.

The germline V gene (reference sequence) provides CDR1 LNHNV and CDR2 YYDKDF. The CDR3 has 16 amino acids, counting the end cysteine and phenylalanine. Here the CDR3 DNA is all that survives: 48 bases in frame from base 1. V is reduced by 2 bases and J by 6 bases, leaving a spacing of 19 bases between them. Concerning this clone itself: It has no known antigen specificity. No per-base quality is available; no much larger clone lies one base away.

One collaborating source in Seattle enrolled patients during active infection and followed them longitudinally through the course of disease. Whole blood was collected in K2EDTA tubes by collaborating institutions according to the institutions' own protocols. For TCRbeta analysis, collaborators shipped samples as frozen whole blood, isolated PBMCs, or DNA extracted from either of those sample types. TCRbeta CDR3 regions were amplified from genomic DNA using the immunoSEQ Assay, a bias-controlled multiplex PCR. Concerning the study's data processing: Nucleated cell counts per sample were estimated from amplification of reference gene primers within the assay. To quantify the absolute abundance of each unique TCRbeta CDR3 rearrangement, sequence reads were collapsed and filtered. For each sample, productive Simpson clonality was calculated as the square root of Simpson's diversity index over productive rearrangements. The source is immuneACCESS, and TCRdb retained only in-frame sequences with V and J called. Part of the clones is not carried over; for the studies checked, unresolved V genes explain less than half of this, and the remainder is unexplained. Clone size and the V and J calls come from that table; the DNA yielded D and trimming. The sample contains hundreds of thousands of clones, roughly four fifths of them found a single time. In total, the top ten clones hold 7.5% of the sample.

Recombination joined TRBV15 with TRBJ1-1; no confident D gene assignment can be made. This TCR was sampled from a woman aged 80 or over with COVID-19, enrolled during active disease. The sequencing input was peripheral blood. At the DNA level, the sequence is TGTGCCACCAGCAGACGCTTACACAACCTCGTACCTGAAGCTTTCTTT. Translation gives CATSRRLHNLVPEAFF.